Presented here are 16 T cell receptor beta chains from one specimen sequenced in a study of tumor and adjacent non-tumor tissue in lung cancer. The library came from three nested PCR rounds adapted from ARM-PCR protocols. TCRdb redid the calling of the multiplex PCR reads with MiXCR, one entry per CDR3 protein. The data hold roughly 120,000 distinct CDR3 sequences, with roughly 77% observed a single time. This sample's RNA came from whole unsorted tissue. The sequenced material came from lung tumor tissue. These receptors were collected from a woman in her fifties or sixties with non-small cell lung cancer.

Notes on this clonotype: Relative to the germline gene, one junction end is altered; a read error may explain this. The rearrangement joins TRBV11-2 to TRBJ2-7; 14 bases match TRBD2. Germline V lookup: CDR1 SGHAT, CDR2 FQNNGV. CDR3 size: 15 residues. CDR3 amino acids: CASSYGTSGGHERYF. The CDR3 nucleotides are TGTGCCAGCAGCTATGGGACTAGCGGGGGTCACGAGCGGTACTTC.

This clonotype was observed a single time. The CDR3, as DNA: TGTGCCAGGAGACGCGACAGGAACGACAGAAACATTCAGTACTTC. Protein product: CARRRDRNDRNIQYF. The rearrangement links TRBV12-3 or TRBV12-4 to TRBJ2-4, with D possibly TRBD1 on 6 matching bases. With 9 bases removed from V and 6 bases from J, the gap between germline ends came to 21 bases. The CDR3 is 15 amino acids.

A remark on this clonotype: Germline and junction disagree at one end, which may indicate a read error. The rearrangement uses TRBV6-2 or TRBV6-3 and TRBJ2-2; possible D gene TRBD2, 5 bases. The CDR3 is made up of 17 amino acids. The V gene's germline CDR1 is MNHEY and CDR2 SVGEGT. CDR3 sequence reads: CASSYIQQRANTGELFF. CDR3 nucleotide sequence: TGTGCCAGTAGTTACATCCAACAGAGGGCCAACACGGGGGAGCTGTTTTTT.

This clonotype has only a few counts. V is TRBV11-2 and J is TRBJ2-2, with D perhaps assigned TRBD1 or TRBD2 (5 bases each). V was pared by 0 bases and J by 12 bases, with 17 bases between. This CDR3 has 15 residues. The V gene's germline CDR1 is SGHAT and CDR2 FQNNGV. In DNA form, the CDR3 reads TGTGCCAGCAGCTTAGAGTGGGGGAACACCGGTAAGCTGTTTTTT. Its translation: CASSLEWGNTGKLFF.

About this clonotype itself: This is likely a read error, given that the CDR3 carries no conserved phenylalanine or tryptophan at its end. The chain links TRBV4-3 to TRBJ2-1; 10 nucleotides match TRBD2. The germline CDR1 and CDR2 sequences are LGHNA and YSLEER. The V gene end was trimmed by 1 base and the J gene end by 4 bases; junction bases not matched to a gene: 4. The CDR3 length is 16 residues. This CDR3 reads CASSQGTSGIYNEQFY. CDR3 DNA: TGCGCCAGCAGCCAAGGAACTAGCGGGATTTACAATGAGCAGTTCTAC.

Worth noting for this clonotype: Its ends do not fully match the called genes, so a read error is possible. The V and J genes are TRBV5-6 and TRBJ2-4, with a possible D match to TRBD1 (6 bases). The germline CDR1 and CDR2 sequences are SGHDT and YYEEEE. The CDR3 runs to 15 residues. This chain's CDR3 is CASSQQGQVIDIQHF. The CDR3, as DNA: TGTGCCAGCAGCCAGCAGGGACAAGTAATTGACATTCAGCACTTC.

Concerning this clonotype itself: The junction does not match germline at one end; this may be a read error. This chain connects TRBV11-2 to TRBJ2-1, with 7 bases identical to TRBD1. The CDR3 has 17 amino acids. Germline CDR1 is SGHAT and CDR2 is FQNNGV. Written as DNA, the CDR3 is TGTGCCAGCAGCCGCCCGCAGACAGGGAGCTCCTACAATGAGCAGTTTTTC. Protein product: CASSRPQTGSSYNEQFF.

Remarks on this clonotype: A much larger clone differs from this one at a single base, so this may be a read error. V gene TRBV6-2 or TRBV6-3 combines with J gene TRBJ2-5; 8 nucleotides align to TRBD2. The CDR3 has 15 amino acids. Germline V gene sequence: CDR1 MNHEY, CDR2 SVGEGT. DNA of the CDR3: TGTGCCAGCAATTACGGCGGCGGGGGGTCAGAGACCCAGTACTTC. Translation gives CASNYGGGGSETQYF.

This clonotype was seen more than once but under ten times. J is TRBJ2-1 and V is TRBV29-1; TRBD2 matches 9 bases. In germline, CDR1 is SQVTM, CDR2 ANQGSEA. This CDR3 spans 13 amino acids. V lost 6 bases to trimming and J lost 10 bases; unmatched junction nucleotides: 10. The CDR3 bases are TGCAGCGTCATACTAGCGGGCGGTCGCGAGCAGTTCTTC. As protein: CSVILAGGREQFF.

For this clonotype: A much larger clonotype is one base distant, so this may be a read error. J is TRBJ1-1 and V is TRBV20-1; tentatively, D is TRBD1 (5 bases). The CDR3 covers 15 residues. The germline V gene encodes CDR1 DFQATT and CDR2 SNEGSKA (reference sequence). CDR3: CSVRTQARGDTEAFF. Written as DNA, the CDR3 is TGCAGTGTTAGAACCCAGGCCCGAGGGGACACTGAAGCTTTCTTT.

The chain joins TRBV20-1 to TRBJ2-2; D is unclear. The V end was cut by 4 bases, the J end by 8 bases, with 11 bases between. Germline V gene sequence: CDR1 DFQATT, CDR2 SNEGSKA (reference sequence). The CDR3 has 12 amino acids. CDR3 sequence: CSANAQSGELFF. The DNA of the CDR3 is TGCAGTGCTAATGCACAGAGTGGGGAGCTGTTTTTT.

About this clonotype itself: At one end, the junction sequence differs from germline, possibly due to a read error. The V gene is TRBV4-3, the J gene TRBJ1-1, with D hard to call. This CDR3 region has 16 residues. Germline values: CDR1 LGHNA, CDR2 YSLEER. This CDR3 is CAGSQDQAGSVTEAFF. CDR3 nucleotides: TGCGCCGGCAGCCAAGATCAGGCAGGCTCGGTCACTGAAGCTTTCTTT.

On this clonotype itself: A much larger clonotype is one base distant, so this may be a read error. J is TRBJ1-1 and V is TRBV4-3; no clear D. Germline CDR1 and CDR2: LGHNA and YSLEER. The CDR3 has 15 residues. The CDR3 sequence is CASSQEIAWNTETFF. In DNA, the CDR3 is TGCGCCAGCAGCCAAGAAATAGCCTGGAACACTGAAACTTTCTTT.

For this clonotype: A read error may be the cause here, since a much bigger clone is one base away. This chain uses TRBV20-1 with TRBJ2-3; D is possibly TRBD2 (6 bases). Germline CDR1 and CDR2: DFQATT and SNEGSKA (reference sequence). V shed 5 bases and J shed 2 bases, with 26 bases lying between them. CDR3 length equals 18 residues. The CDR3 sequence: CSAAKPGNRLVNTDTQYF. CDR3 sequence (DNA): TGCAGTGCTGCCAAACCCGGGAACAGACTAGTAAACACAGATACGCAGTATTTT.

To note about this clonotype: One end of the junction is discordant with germline, which a read error may explain. The chain is built from TRBV12-3 or TRBV12-4 and TRBJ2-7, with 7 bases that match TRBD2. The CDR3 runs 15 residues. CDR3 DNA: TGTGTCAGCAGCCCTGGCCTCGGGGGGACCTACGAGCAGTACTTC. The encoded protein is CVSSPGLGGTYEQYF.

Comments on this clonotype: The germline gene is not matched at one end of the junction; a read error may be the cause. V usage is TRBV4-2 and J usage is TRBJ2-1; maybe TRBD2 (6 bases). The germline V gene encodes CDR1 LGHNA and CDR2 YNFKEQ. The CDR3 extends over 16 amino acids. The CDR3 DNA sequence: TGTACCAGCAGCAATGGGGTGGGGGGACCGTTGAATGAGCAGTTCTTC. As protein: CTSSNGVGGPLNEQFF.